The 16 T cell receptor beta chains below all came from one sample that was sequenced in a study of molecular identifiers for immune sequencing clone quantification. Each CDR3 protein gets one entry after TCRdb re-called the PCR reads with MiXCR. Of a few hundred thousand distinct CDR3 sequences in the sample, roughly 23% are singletons; the top ten hold 0.65% to 0.75%. Sequencing input: naive CD8+ T cells from blood, with Jurkat cell RNA spiked in. Sample subset: FACS-sorted CD8+CD4-CCR7+CD45RA+ naive T cells. The receptors shown here come from a human donor in good health. Some libraries in this study had Jurkat cell RNA spiked in.

As regards this clonotype: This may be a read error, as it is one base from a much larger clone. CDR3 sequence (DNA): TGTGCCAGCAGCTCCGACAGGGAGCAAGCGACCCAGTACTTC. Translating it yields CASSSDREQATQYF. The chain links TRBV7-9 to TRBJ2-5, with 7 bases that match TRBD1. This CDR3 comprises 14 residues. Germline CDR1 is SEHNR and CDR2 is FQNEAQ (reference sequence).

On this clonotype itself: A much larger clone differs from this one at a single base, so this may be a read error. The J gene is TRBJ2-4, the V gene TRBV28, with 10 positions matching TRBD1. CDR1 is MDHEN, CDR2 SYDVKM, per germline. The CDR3 runs 16 residues. The V and J ends lost 8 bases and 6 bases, in that order; junction bases with no gene match: 13. The CDR3, as DNA: TGTGCCAGCGGTTCCTTCCCGACAGGGGGCCTAAACATTCAGTACTTC. As protein: CASGSFPTGGLNIQYF.

This clonotype was counted only a few times. The chain has TRBV28 and TRBJ2-3, with D possibly matching TRBD1 (5 bases). V lost 3 bases and J 4 bases, leaving 14 bases between the germline ends. Germline-derived CDR1 and CDR2 are MDHEN and SYDVKM. This CDR3 contains 15 residues. CDR3 sequence: CASSLGRVMSDTQYF. The CDR3 bases are TGTGCCAGCAGTTTGGGCAGGGTAATGTCAGATACGCAGTATTTT.

This clonotype was counted a single time. This could be a read error, since a much larger clone is one nucleotide away. This rearrangement joins TRBV2 to TRBJ2-3; perhaps TRBD2 as D (5 bases). Germline CDR1 is SNHLY and CDR2 is FYNNEI. CDR3 length equals 17 residues. Trimming cost V 7 bases and J 0 bases, with 20 bases left between them. Here the CDR3 reads CASIPSRTGGSTDTQYF. DNA of the CDR3: TGTGCCAGCATTCCCAGTCGGACTGGCGGTAGCACAGATACGCAGTATTTT.

This clonotype has only a few counts. This is likely a read error, given that the CDR3 carries no conserved phenylalanine or tryptophan at its end. The chain carries TRBV29-1 and TRBJ2-3; D is uncertain. CDR3 length: 13 residues. V lost 2 bases and J lost 2, with 8 bases in between. Germline lookup yields CDR1 SQVTM and CDR2 ANQGSEA. The CDR3 DNA reads TGCAGCGTTGAACTAACCACCACAGATACGCAGTATTCT. Encoded protein: CSVELTTTDTQYS.

This chain links TRBV24-1 with TRBJ2-2; TRBD1 agrees at 8 bases. The J segment lost 6 bases and the V segment lost 4 bases, leaving 0 bases of the junction unmatched. Germline assignment: CDR1 KGHDR and CDR2 SFDVKD. This CDR3 has 13 amino acids. This CDR3 is CATSDRGPGELFF. CDR3 in DNA: TGTGCCACCAGTGACAGGGGGCCCGGGGAGCTGTTTTTT.

The CDR3 sequence is CASSYSHTRNTGELFF. CDR3 coding DNA: TGTGCCAGCAGTTACTCACACACGCGAAACACCGGGGAGCTGTTTTTT. The V and J genes are TRBV6-2 or TRBV6-3 and TRBJ2-2, with D unresolved. There are 16 residues in the CDR3. CDR1 and CDR2 (germline): MNHEY, SVGEGT. Trimming left V 0 bases short and J 2 bases short, with 10 bases between.

At least ten counts were recorded for this clonotype. The chain couples TRBV28 to TRBJ2-7, with D maybe TRBD2 (5 bases). The CDR3 loop spans 12 amino acids. Germline CDR1 is MDHEN and CDR2 is SYDVKM. Trimming removed 2 bases at V and 6 bases at J, with 8 bases between. The CDR3 protein is CASSLGSSEQYF. As DNA, the CDR3 is TGTGCCAGCAGTTTAGGGAGCTCCGAGCAGTACTTC.

About this clonotype itself: A read error may account for a junction end that differs from germline. This chain uses TRBV7-2 with TRBJ2-1, with D tentatively TRBD1 (6 bases). Germline CDR1 SGHTA, CDR2 FQGNSA. There are 16 residues in the CDR3. The CDR3 reads CARSRKQGEARNEQFF. DNA for the CDR3: TGTGCCCGCAGCCGAAAACAGGGAGAAGCGCGGAATGAGCAGTTCTTC.

The chain links TRBV27 to TRBJ2-7; D uncertain. The length of the CDR3 is 15 residues. Germline V gene lookup returns CDR1 MNHEY and CDR2 SMNVEV (reference sequence). Between the trimmed V and J ends, which lost 2 bases and 2 bases, there was a span of 13 bases. The CDR3 spells CASSLHPGLPYEQYF. The CDR3 region has the DNA TGTGCCAGCAGTTTACACCCGGGTCTACCCTACGAGCAGTACTTC.

As concerns this clonotype: The junction differs from germline at one of its ends, possibly a read error. The V gene is TRBV7-9, the J gene TRBJ1-1; unclear D gene. The germline gives CDR1 SEHNR, CDR2 FQNEAQ (reference sequence). The CDR3 loop spans 11 amino acids. The CDR3 DNA sequence: TGTGCCAGCAGCTTGGGCGGTGAAGCTCTCTTT. Protein: CASSLGGEALF.

This clonotype was seen once. One base away lies a much larger clone, so this may be a sequencing read error. J is TRBJ2-7 and V is TRBV2; D might be TRBD1 (5 bases). V was trimmed by 6 bases and J by 0 bases, leaving 15 bases between them. Germline V lookup: CDR1 SNHLY, CDR2 FYNNEI. CDR3 length equals 15 residues. CDR3 in amino acids: CASRPQAFTSYEQYF. In DNA form, the CDR3 reads TGTGCCAGCAGACCACAGGCTTTTACCTCCTACGAGCAGTACTTC. Full variable domain (missing parts from reference TRBV2 and TRBJ2-7): EPEVTQTPSHQVTQMGQEVILRCVPISNHLYFYWYRQILGQKVEFLVSFYNNEISEKSEIFDDQFSVERPDGSNFTLKIRSTKLEDSAMYFCASRPQAFTSYEQYFGPGTRLTVT.

The rearrangement links TRBV19 to TRBJ1-4, with 12 bases aligning to TRBD1. The J segment lost 8 bases and the V segment lost 7 bases, leaving 14 bases of the junction unmatched. Germline V gene data show CDR1 as LNHDA and CDR2 as SQIVND (reference sequence). The CDR3 consists of 17 residues. The CDR3 loop is CASNSPGQGATMEKLFF. Written as DNA, the CDR3 is TGTGCCAGTAATTCACCGGGACAGGGGGCGACGATGGAAAAACTGTTTTTT.

On this clonotype: Since the CDR3 does not end with the conserved phenylalanine or tryptophan, this likely comes from a read error. The chain links TRBV3-1 to TRBJ2-3, with 10 bases aligning to TRBD2. This CDR3 has 16 amino acids. Germline loops: CDR1 LGHDT, CDR2 YNNKEL (reference sequence). Losses at the gene ends were 4 bases for V and 7 bases for J; bases not matched to a gene: 11. The CDR3 coding sequence is TGTGCCAGCAGCCCGGAGACTAGCGGGTATGTGAATACGCAGTATTCT. Protein sequence: CASSPETSGYVNTQYS.

This clonotype showed up many times. The gene calls are TRBV2 and TRBJ2-3; TRBD2 aligns across 9 bases. CDR3 length equals 15 residues. Germline V CDR1 and CDR2: SNHLY, FYNNEI. V shed 6 bases, J shed 4 bases, and the junction held 8 bases outside the gene matches. The CDR3 DNA is TGTGCCAGCAGGGAATGGCGGGAGGGCCCAGATACGCAGTATTTT. Protein product: CASREWREGPDTQYF.

About this clonotype: The conserved final phenylalanine or tryptophan is absent from the CDR3, which likely points to a read error. The V and J genes are TRBV19 and TRBJ1-1, with 8 bases that match TRBD1. Unmatched junction bases numbered 6, after V lost 0 bases and J lost 0 bases. Germline V gene data show CDR1 as LNHDA and CDR2 as SQIVND (reference sequence). This CDR3 has 17 residues. The CDR3 loop is CASSIDAGTGMNTEAFS. In DNA, the CDR3 is TGTGCCAGTAGTATAGATGCCGGGACAGGTATGAACACTGAAGCTTTCTCT.